This T cell receptor beta chain originates from a study of regulatory T cells in long-lasting Graves disease. Time point here: newly diagnosed GD, antithyroid drugs for less than 3 months. PBMC-derived RNA was used for the TCR library. An endocrinology department in Xi'an, China, supplied the patients. This clonotype was seen a handful of times. Arm-PCR of CDR3 regions and iRepertoire HTBI primers were used to build TCR beta libraries. In TCRdb, the multiplex PCR reads were re-called with MiXCR into one record per CDR3 protein. The sample has more than 400,000 distinct CDR3 sequences, about 17% seen once. The V end lost 5 bases, the J end lost 7 bases, and 15 bases lay between the germline ends. This CDR3 is built from 13 residues. These data also formed part of another study, on T cells in Graves' hyperthyroidism and ophthalmopathy. That study reports: The study used the HTBI primer set for a first-round RT-PCR of the TCR CDR3. Researchers found most expanded thyroid clonotypes above 0.001 in blood as well. Ophthalmopathy was separated from stable hyperthyroidism by a 13 V-J model.

This chain links TRBV12-3 or TRBV12-4 with TRBJ2-7, with D perhaps matching TRBD1 or TRBD2 (6 bases each). The starting material was peripheral blood mononuclear cells (PBMCs), obtained at new diagnosis, from a patient treated with antithyroid drugs. This TCR came from a man aged 40-49 years with Graves disease. The CDR3 spells CASSLRGVGEQYF. CDR3 coding DNA: TGTGCCAGCAGTCTGAGGGGGGTGGGGGAGCAGTACTTC.